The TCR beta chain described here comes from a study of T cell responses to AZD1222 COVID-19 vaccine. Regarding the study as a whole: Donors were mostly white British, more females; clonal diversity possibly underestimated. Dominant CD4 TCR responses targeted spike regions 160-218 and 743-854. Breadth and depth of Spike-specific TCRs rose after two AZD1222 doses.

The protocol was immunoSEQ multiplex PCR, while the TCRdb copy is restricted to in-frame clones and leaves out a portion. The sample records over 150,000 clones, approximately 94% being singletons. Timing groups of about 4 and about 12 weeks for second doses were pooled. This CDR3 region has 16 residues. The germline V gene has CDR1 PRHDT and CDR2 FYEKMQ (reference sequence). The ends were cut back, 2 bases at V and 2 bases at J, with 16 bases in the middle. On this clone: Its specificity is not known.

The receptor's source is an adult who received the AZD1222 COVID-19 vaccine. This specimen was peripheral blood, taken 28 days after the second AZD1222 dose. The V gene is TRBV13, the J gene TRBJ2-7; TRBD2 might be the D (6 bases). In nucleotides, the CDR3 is TGTGCCAGCAGCTTAACGGGGGATAGTAGGACCTACGAGCAGTACTTC. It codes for CASSLTGDSRTYEQYF.